The 14 T cell receptor beta chains below come from one sample, sequenced in a study of cytomegalovirus exposure and HLA in healthy donors. The PCR made use of 60 Vbeta and 13 Jbeta primers. TCRdb's copy holds only in-frame clones and misses some; the assay was immunoSEQ multiplex PCR. The sample lists 110,000 or so clones; about 77% were seen once. The sequenced material came from PBMCs. The receptors derive from a young woman in good health and CMV-seropositive.

The chain has TRBV5-1 and TRBJ1-5; perhaps TRBD1 as D (6 bases). Trimming cost V 5 bases and J 2 bases, with 14 bases left between them. The CDR3 totals 15 residues. The germline CDR1 and CDR2 sequences are SGHRS and YFSETQ. The CDR3 region has the DNA TGCGCCAGCAGGCCAGGGGTGAGTGGCAATCAGCCCCAGCATTTT. It translates to CASRPGVSGNQPQHF.

The chain joins TRBV28 to TRBJ2-5; a weak D match, TRBD1 (5 bases). The CDR3 is 15 amino acids. Trimming cost V 8 bases and J 0 bases, with 16 bases left between them. Germline CDR1 is MDHEN and CDR2 is SYDVKM. This chain's CDR3 is CASLPQGRYQETQYF. In DNA form, the CDR3 reads TGTGCCAGCCTCCCCCAGGGCCGGTACCAAGAGACCCAGTACTTC. Together with reference TRBV28 and TRBJ2-5, the CDR3 gives the full variable domain: DVKVTQSSRYLVKRTGEKVFLECVQDMDHENMFWYRQDPGLGLRLIYFSYDVKMKEKGDIPEGYSVSREKKERFSLILESASTNQTSMYLCASLPQGRYQETQYFGPGTRLLVL.

The chain has TRBV6-1 and TRBJ2-2, with 7 bases aligning to TRBD1. Trimming at V came to 3 bases and at J to 5 bases, leaving 9 bases not matched to a gene. In germline, CDR1 is MNHNS, CDR2 SASEGT. The CDR3 consists of 16 residues. The CDR3, as DNA: TGTGCCAGCAGTGATTCATCGGGGACAGCAACCGGGGAGCTGTTTTTT. This encodes CASSDSSGTATGELFF.

This rearrangement joins TRBV19 to TRBJ1-1; 7 nucleotides match TRBD1. Per the germline V gene, CDR1 is LNHDA and CDR2 is SQIVND (reference sequence). The CDR3 totals 11 residues. V shed 7 bases, J shed 6 bases, and the junction held 2 bases outside the gene matches. The CDR3 protein is CASITGAEAFF. The CDR3 DNA follows: TGTGCCAGTATAACAGGGGCTGAAGCTTTCTTT.

V and J are TRBV12-5 and TRBJ2-6, with no clear D. The V end was cut by 6 bases, the J end by 1 base, with 7 bases between. There are 14 residues in the CDR3. CDR1 is LGHNT and CDR2 is FRNRAP in the germline V gene. Here the CDR3 reads CASGTQSGANVLTF. DNA for the CDR3: TGTGCTAGTGGAACTCAATCTGGGGCCAACGTCCTGACTTTC. Filled out from reference TRBV12-5 and TRBJ2-6, the complete variable domain reads DARVTQTPRHKVTEMGQEVTMRCQPILGHNTVFWYRQTMMQGLELLAYFRNRAPLDDSGMPKDRFSAEMPDATLATLKIQPSEPRDSAVYFCASGTQSGANVLTFGAGSRLTVL.

V is TRBV5-5 and J is TRBJ2-2; 7 nucleotides align to TRBD2. Germline values: CDR1 SGHKS, CDR2 YYEKEE (reference sequence). The CDR3 spans 15 residues. With 6 bases clipped from V and 2 bases from J, the junction kept 7 bases outside the gene matches. The CDR3 coding sequence is TGTGCCAGCATGGCAGCGGGGTTAAACACCGGGGAGCTGTTTTTT. Amino acids: CASMAAGLNTGELFF.

This chain joins TRBV9 and TRBJ2-3; TRBD2 aligns across 7 bases. CDR3 size: 17 residues. V lost 3 bases to trimming and J lost 6 bases; unmatched junction nucleotides: 16. From germline, CDR1 is SGDLS and CDR2 YYNGEE. Here the CDR3 DNA reads TGTGCCAGCAGCGCCCGGGGAGGGGCGGGAGTTTGGGATACGCAGTATTTT. It encodes CASSARGGAGVWDTQYF. Drawing the rest from reference TRBV9 and TRBJ2-3, the complete variable domain is DSGVTQTPKHLITATGQRVTLRCSPRSGDLSVYWYQQSLDQGLQFLIQYYNGEERAKGNILERFSAQQFPDLHSELNLSSLELGDSALYFCASSARGGAGVWDTQYFGPGTRLTVL.

This rearrangement joins TRBV5-1 to TRBJ2-1; D might be TRBD1 (6 bases). In germline, CDR1 is SGHRS, CDR2 YFSETQ. The V end lost 6 bases, the J end lost 1 base, and 14 bases lay between the germline ends. This CDR3 contains 15 residues. The CDR3 DNA follows: TGCGCCAGCACCCGGGACACAGATTCCTACAATGAGCAGTTCTTC. Its protein is CASTRDTDSYNEQFF.

V gene TRBV5-4 combines with J gene TRBJ2-5; no definite D call. The CDR3 spans 11 residues. With 4 bases removed from V and 2 bases from J, the gap between germline ends came to 3 bases. The V gene's germline CDR1 is SGHNT and CDR2 YYREEE (reference sequence). CDR3 sequence reads: CASSQQETQYF. The CDR3, as DNA: TGTGCCAGCAGCCAACAAGAGACCCAGTACTTC.

The genes are TRBV19 and TRBJ1-1; the match to TRBD1 covers 8 bases. The ends lost 3 bases at V and 1 base at J; junction bases unmatched: 1. The CDR3 is 14 amino acids. Germline loops: CDR1 LNHDA, CDR2 SQIVND (reference sequence). CDR3 in DNA: TGTGCCAGTAGTATCACAGGGGGGAACACTGAAGCTTTCTTT. Translated: CASSITGGNTEAFF.

This chain uses TRBV10-1 with TRBJ1-2; the D is unclear. The germline V gene has CDR1 WNHNN and CDR2 SYGVQD (reference sequence). V was cut by 5 bases and J by 2 bases, with 9 bases left in between. The CDR3 has 13 residues. Here the CDR3 reads CASSPQINYGYTF. In nucleotides, the CDR3 is TGCGCCAGCAGTCCCCAGATAAACTATGGCTACACCTTC.

The rearrangement joins TRBV5-6 to TRBJ1-5, with a weak D call TRBD1 (6 bases). The CDR3 covers 17 residues. V lost 3 bases and J 0 bases, leaving 16 bases between the germline ends. Germline-derived CDR1 and CDR2 are SGHDT and YYEEEE. The DNA for the CDR3 is TGTGCCAGCAGCTCCAAACTCACAGGGTATAGCAATCAGCCCCAGCATTTT. Translation: CASSSKLTGYSNQPQHF.

CDR3 loop: CASSPGGRANNQPQHF. DNA of the CDR3: TGTGCCAGCAGCCCGGGGGGACGGGCAAACAATCAGCCCCAGCATTTT. The chain is built from TRBV7-9 and TRBJ1-5, with TRBD1 as a possible D gene (5 bases). Germline lookup yields CDR1 SEHNR and CDR2 FQNEAQ (reference sequence). The CDR3 has 16 residues. V was clipped by 5 bases and J by 3 bases, with 17 bases between them.

A few counts support this clone. The V gene is TRBV2, the J gene TRBJ2-7, with D tentatively TRBD1 (5 bases). The CDR3 is 12 residues long. The germline V gene has CDR1 SNHLY and CDR2 FYNNEI. Between the trimmed V and J ends, which lost 8 bases and 3 bases, there was a span of 11 bases. DNA for the CDR3: TGTGCCAGCGCCCCGGACAACTACGAGCAGTACTTC. Protein: CASAPDNYEQYF.